This entry concerns a single T cell receptor beta chain. The data stem from a study of blood T cell repertoires in COVID-19. The CDR3 sequence is 20 residues long. Assay: immunoSEQ multiplex PCR; the TCRdb copy retains only in-frame clones and omits some. The profile shows approximately 280,000 clones, 70% to 90% of them singletons. The chain uses TRBV21-1 and TRBJ1-6; the D call TRBD1 from the table was never checked on the DNA. TRBV21-1 is an annotated pseudogene. The receptor was derived from a woman between 70 and 85 years old with acute or convalescent COVID-19. Sequencing input: peripheral blood. The CDR3 sequence is CASSILPTGVGKLLHSPLHF. The CDR3 DNA reads as TGTGCCAGCAGCATTTTGCCTACAGGGGTAGGGAAACTCCTACATTCACCCCTCCACTTT.